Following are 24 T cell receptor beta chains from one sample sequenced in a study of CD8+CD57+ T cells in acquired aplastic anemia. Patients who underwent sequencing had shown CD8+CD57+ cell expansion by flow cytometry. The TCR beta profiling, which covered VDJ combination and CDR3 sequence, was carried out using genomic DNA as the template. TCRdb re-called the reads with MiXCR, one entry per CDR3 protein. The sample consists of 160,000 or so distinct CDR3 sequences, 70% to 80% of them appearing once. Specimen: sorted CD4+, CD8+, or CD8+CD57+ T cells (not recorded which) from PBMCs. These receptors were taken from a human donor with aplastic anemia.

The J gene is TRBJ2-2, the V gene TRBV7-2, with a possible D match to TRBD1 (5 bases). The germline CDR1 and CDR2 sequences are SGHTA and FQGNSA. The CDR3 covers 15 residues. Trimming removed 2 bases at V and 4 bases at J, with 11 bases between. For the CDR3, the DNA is TGTGCCAGCAGCTTACCCCAGGGTTTCACCGGGGAGCTGTTTTTT. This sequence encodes CASSLPQGFTGELFF.

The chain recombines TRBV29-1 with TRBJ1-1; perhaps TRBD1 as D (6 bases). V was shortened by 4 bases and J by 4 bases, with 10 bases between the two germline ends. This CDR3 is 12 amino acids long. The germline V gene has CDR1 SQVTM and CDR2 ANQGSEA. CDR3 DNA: TGCAGCGTTGGGGGGGCTACCACTGAAGCTTTCTTT. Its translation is CSVGGATTEAFF.

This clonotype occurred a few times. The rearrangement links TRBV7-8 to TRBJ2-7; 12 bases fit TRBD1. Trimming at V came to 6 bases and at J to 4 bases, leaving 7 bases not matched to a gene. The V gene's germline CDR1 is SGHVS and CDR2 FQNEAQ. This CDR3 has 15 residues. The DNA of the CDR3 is TGTGCCAGCAGTCTTATGGGACAGGGGGCTTACGAGCAGTACTTC. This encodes CASSLMGQGAYEQYF.

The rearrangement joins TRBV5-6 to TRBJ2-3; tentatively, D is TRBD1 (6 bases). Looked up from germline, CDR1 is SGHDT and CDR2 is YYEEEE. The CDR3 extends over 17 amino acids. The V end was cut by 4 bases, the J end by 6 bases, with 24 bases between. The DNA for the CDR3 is TGTGCCAGCAGCCGAGGCCCCGCCACAGGGTCATTCGATACGCAGTATTTT. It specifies CASSRGPATGSFDTQYF.

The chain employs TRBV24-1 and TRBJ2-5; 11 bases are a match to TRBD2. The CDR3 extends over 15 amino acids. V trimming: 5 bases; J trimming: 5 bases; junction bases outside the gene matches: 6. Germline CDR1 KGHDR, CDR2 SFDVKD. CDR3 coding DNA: TGTGCCACCAGTGCACTAGCGGGAGTTGGGGAGACCCAGTACTTC. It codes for CATSALAGVGETQYF.

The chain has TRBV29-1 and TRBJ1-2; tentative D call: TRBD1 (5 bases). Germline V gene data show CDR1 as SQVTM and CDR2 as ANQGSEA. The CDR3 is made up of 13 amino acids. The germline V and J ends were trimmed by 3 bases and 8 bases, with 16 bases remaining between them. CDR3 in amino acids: CSVDDQGGIGYTF. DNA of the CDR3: TGCAGCGTTGATGATCAGGGAGGGATAGGCTACACCTTC.

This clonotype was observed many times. The CDR3 DNA reads as TGTGCCAGCAGTTCGAAAGGGACAGGGTACTACGAGCAGTACTTC. This sequence encodes CASSSKGTGYYEQYF. The J gene is TRBJ2-7, the V gene TRBV6-2 or TRBV6-3; 9 bases map to TRBD1. V shed 4 bases, J shed 3 bases, and the junction held 7 bases outside the gene matches. This CDR3 has 15 residues. From germline, CDR1 is MNHEY and CDR2 SVGEGT.

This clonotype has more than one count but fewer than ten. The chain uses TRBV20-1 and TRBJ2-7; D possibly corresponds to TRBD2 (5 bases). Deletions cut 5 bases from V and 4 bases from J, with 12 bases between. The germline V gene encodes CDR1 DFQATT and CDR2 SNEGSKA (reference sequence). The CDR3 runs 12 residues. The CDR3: CSASSGGYEQYF. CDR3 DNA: TGCAGTGCTTCCAGCGGTGGGTACGAGCAGTACTTC.

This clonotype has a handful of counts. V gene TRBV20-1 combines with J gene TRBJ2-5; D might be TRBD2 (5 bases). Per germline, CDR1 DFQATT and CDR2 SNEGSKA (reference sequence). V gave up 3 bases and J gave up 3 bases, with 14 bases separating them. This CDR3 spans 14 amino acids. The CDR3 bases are TGCAGTGCTAGGGTCCCACCAGCGGAAGAGACCCAGTACTTC. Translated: CSARVPPAEETQYF.

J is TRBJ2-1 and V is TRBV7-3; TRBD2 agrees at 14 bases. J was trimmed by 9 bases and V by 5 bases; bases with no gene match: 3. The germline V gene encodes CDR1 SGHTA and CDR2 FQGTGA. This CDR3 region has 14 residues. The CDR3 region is CASSGTSGSGEQFF. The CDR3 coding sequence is TGTGCCAGCAGCGGGACTAGCGGGAGTGGTGAGCAGTTCTTC.

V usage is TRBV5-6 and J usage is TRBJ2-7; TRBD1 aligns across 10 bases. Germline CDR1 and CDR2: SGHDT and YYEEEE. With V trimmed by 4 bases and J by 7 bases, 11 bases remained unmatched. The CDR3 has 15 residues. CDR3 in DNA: TGTGCCAGCAGCCCTTCGGGGACAGGGGCACGGGAGCAGTACTTC. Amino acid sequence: CASSPSGTGAREQYF. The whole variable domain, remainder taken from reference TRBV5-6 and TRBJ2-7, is DAGVTQSPTHLIKTRGQQVTLRCSPKSGHDTVSWYQQALGQGPQFIFQYYEEEERQRGNFPDRFSGHQFPNYSSELNVNALLLGDSALYLCASSPSGTGAREQYFGPGTRLTVT.

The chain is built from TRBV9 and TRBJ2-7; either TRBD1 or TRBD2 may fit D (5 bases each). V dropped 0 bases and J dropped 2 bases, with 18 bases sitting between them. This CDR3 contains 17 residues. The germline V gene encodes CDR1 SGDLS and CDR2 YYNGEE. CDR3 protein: CASSVDDAGTKAYEQYF. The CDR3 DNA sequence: TGTGCCAGCAGCGTAGACGATGCCGGGACCAAAGCCTACGAGCAGTACTTC.

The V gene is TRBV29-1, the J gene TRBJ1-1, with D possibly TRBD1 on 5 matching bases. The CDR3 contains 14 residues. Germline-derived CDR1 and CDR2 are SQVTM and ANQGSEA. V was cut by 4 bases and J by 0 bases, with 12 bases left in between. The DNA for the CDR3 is TGCAGCGTTGCCCAGGGAACTCTGAACACTGAAGCTTTCTTT. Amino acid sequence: CSVAQGTLNTEAFF.

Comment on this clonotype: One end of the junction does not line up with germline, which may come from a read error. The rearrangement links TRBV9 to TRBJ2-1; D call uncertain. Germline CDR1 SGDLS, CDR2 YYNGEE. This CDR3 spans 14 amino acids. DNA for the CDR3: TGTACCAGCAGCGTAAGTAGCAGCTACAATGAGCAGTTCTTC. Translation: CTSSVSSSYNEQFF.

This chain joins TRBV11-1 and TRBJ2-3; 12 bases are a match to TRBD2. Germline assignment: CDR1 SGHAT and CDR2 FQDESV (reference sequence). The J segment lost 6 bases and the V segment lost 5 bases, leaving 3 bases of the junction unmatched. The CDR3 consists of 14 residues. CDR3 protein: CASSVGTSGDTQYF. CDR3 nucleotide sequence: TGTGCCAGCAGCGTTGGGACTAGCGGGGATACGCAGTATTTT. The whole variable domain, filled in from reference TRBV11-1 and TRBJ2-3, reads EAEVAQSPRYKITEKSQAVAFWCDPISGHATLYWYRQILGQGPELLVQFQDESVVDDSQLPKDRFSAERLKGVDSTLKIQPAELGDSAMYLCASSVGTSGDTQYFGPGTRLTVL.

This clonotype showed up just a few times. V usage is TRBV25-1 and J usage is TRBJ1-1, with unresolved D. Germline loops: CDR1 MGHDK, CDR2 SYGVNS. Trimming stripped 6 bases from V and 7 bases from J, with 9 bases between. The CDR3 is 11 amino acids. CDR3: CASREGIEAFF. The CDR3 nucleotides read TGTGCCAGCAGGGAGGGAATTGAAGCTTTCTTT.

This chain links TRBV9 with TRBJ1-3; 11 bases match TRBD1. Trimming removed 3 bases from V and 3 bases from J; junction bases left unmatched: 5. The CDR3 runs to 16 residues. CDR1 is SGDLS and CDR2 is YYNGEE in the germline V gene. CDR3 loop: CASSASDRGLGNTIYF. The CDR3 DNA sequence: TGTGCCAGCAGCGCCTCGGACAGGGGGCTTGGAAACACCATATATTTT.

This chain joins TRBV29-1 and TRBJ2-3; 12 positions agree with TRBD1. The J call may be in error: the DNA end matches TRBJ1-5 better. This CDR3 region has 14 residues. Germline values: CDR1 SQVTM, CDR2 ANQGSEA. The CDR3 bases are TGCAGCGCCTCGCCGGGACAGGGGGCAGATACGCAGCATTTT. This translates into CSASPGQGADTQHF.

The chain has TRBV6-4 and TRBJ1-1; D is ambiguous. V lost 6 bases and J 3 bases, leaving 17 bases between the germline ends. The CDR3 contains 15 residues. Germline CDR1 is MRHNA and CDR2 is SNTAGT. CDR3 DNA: TGTGCCAGCAGCGAATCCGGGGATATCTACACTGAAGCTTTCTTT. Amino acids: CASSESGDIYTEAFF.

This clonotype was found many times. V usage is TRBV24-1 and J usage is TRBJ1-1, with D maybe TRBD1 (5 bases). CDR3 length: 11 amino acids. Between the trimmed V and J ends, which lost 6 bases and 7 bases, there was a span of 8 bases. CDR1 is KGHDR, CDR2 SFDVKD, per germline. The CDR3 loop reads CATSLGVEAFF. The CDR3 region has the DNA TGTGCCACCAGTTTGGGGGTTGAAGCTTTCTTT.

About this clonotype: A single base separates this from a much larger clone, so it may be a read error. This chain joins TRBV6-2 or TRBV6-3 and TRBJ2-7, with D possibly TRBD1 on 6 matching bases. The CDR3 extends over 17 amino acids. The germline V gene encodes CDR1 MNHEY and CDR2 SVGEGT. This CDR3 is CASSYSVGRDISYKQYF. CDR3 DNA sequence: TGTGCCAGCAGTTACTCGGTAGGACGGGACATCTCCTACAAGCAGTACTTC.

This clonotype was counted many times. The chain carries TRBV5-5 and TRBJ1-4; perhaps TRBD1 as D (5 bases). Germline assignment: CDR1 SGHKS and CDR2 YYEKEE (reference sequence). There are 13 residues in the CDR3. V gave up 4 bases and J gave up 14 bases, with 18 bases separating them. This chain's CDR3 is CASSPGTTYGLFF. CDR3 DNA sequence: TGTGCCAGCAGCCCAGGGACCACCTATGGGCTGTTTTTT.

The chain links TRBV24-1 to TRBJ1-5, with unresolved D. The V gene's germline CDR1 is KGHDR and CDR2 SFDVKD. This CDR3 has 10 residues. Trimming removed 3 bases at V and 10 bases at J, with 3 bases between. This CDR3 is CATSDLPQHF. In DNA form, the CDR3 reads TGTGCCACCAGTGATCTTCCCCAGCATTTT.

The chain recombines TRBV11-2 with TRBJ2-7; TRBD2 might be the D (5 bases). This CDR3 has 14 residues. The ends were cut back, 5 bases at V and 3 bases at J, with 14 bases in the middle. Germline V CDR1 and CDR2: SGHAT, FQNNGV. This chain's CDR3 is CASSPASSLYEQYF. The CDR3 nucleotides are TGTGCCAGCAGCCCAGCTAGCAGTCTCTACGAGCAGTACTTC. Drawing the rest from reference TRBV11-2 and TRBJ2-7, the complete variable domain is EAGVAQSPRYKIIEKRQSVAFWCNPISGHATLYWYQQILGQGPKLLIQFQNNGVVDDSQLPKDRFSAERLKGVDSTLKIQPAKLEDSAVYLCASSPASSLYEQYFGPGTRLTVT.